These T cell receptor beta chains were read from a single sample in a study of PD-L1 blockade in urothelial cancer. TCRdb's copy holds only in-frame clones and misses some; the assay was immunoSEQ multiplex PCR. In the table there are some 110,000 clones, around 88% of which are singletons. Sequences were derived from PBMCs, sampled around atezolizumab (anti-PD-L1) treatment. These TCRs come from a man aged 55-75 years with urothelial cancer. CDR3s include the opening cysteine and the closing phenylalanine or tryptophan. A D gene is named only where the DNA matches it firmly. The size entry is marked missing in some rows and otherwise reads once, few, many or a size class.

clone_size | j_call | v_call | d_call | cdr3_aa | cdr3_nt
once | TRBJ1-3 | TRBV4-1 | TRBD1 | CASSQGTGDVFSGNTIYF | TGCGCCAGCAGCCAGGGGACAGGGGACGTCTTCTCTGGAAACACCATATATTTT
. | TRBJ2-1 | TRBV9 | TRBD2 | CASSAHSGRAHNEQFF | TGTGCCAGCAGCGCACATAGCGGGAGGGCCCACAATGAGCAGTTCTTC
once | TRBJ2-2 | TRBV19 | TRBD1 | CASSRTGAVGELFF | TGTGCCAGTAGCCGGACAGGGGCGGTCGGGGAGCTGTTTTTT
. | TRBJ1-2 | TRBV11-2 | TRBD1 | CASSLTGTGGDGYTF | TGTGCCAGCAGCTTAACCGGGACAGGGGGCGATGGCTACACCTTC
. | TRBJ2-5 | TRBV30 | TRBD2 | CAWSFSGRAGETQYF | TGTGCCTGGAGTTTTAGCGGGAGGGCCGGGGAGACCCAGTACTTC
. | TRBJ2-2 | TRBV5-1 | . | CASSDQGGDTGELFF | TGCGCCAGCAGCGACCAGGGAGGAGACACCGGGGAGCTGTTTTTT
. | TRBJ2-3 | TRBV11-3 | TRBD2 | CASSLWLAGGLGVGDTQYF | TGTGCCAGCAGCTTGTGGCTAGCGGGGGGGTTGGGGGTAGGAGATACGCAGTATTTT
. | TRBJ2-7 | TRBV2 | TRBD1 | CASSEALMDRGLVYEQYF | TGTGCCAGCAGTGAAGCGCTTATGGACAGGGGGCTAGTCTACGAGCAGTACTTC
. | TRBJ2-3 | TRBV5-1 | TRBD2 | CASSAGSGGSGNTQYF | TGCGCCAGCAGCGCAGGTAGCGGGGGCTCCGGGAATACGCAGTATTTT
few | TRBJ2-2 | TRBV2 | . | CASSVTMAEGELFF | TGTGCCAGCAGCGTGACTATGGCTGAGGGGGAGCTGTTTTTT
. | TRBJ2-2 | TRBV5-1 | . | CASSLQGPYTGELFF | TGCGCCAGCAGCTTGCAGGGGCCCTACACCGGGGAGCTGTTTTTT
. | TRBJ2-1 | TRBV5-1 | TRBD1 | CASSLLGQGVVGEQFF | TGCGCCAGCAGCTTGCTCGGACAGGGGGTTGTCGGTGAGCAGTTCTTC
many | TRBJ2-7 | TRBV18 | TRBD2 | CASSGTSTAEQYF | TGTGCCAGCTCTGGGACTAGTACTGCCGAGCAGTACTTC
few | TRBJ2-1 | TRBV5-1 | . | CASSSQNTDEQFF | TGCGCCAGCAGCTCGCAAAACACCGATGAGCAGTTCTTC
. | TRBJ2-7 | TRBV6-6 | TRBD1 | CATAPTGLEQYF | TGTGCCACCGCCCCGACAGGGCTCGAGCAGTACTTC
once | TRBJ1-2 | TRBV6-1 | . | CASSEVDFYGYTF | TGTGCCAGCAGTGAAGTAGATTTCTATGGCTACACCTTC
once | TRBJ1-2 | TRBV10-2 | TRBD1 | CASSEWTGDRGGYTF | TGCGCCAGCAGTGAGTGGACAGGGGATCGCGGTGGCTACACCTTC
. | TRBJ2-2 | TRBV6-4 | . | CASREYPNTGELFF | TGTGCCAGCAGGGAGTACCCTAACACCGGGGAGCTGTTTTTT
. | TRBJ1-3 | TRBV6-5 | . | CASSYLGGAKGNTIYF | TGTGCCAGCAGTTACCTCGGGGGGGCTAAGGGAAACACCATATATTTT
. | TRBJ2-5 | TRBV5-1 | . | CASSLGAGIEETQYF | TGCGCCAGCAGCTTGGGGGCGGGGATCGAGGAGACCCAGTACTTC
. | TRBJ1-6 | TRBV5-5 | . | CASSPPSGDNSPLHF | TGTGCCAGCAGCCCACCTTCAGGGGATAATTCACCCCTCCACTTT
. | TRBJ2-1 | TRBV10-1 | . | CASSESQRRGSSYNEQFF | TGCGCCAGCAGTGAGTCTCAAAGGAGGGGTTCTTCCTACAATGAGCAGTTCTTC
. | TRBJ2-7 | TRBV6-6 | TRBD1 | CASRKTLDRGYEQYF | TGTGCCAGCCGGAAGACCTTGGACAGGGGCTACGAGCAGTACTTC
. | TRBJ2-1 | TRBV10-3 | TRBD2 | CAIKATSGRSSYNEQFF | TGTGCCATCAAAGCGACTAGCGGGCGAAGCTCCTACAATGAGCAGTTCTTC
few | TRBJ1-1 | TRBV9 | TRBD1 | CASSEQGAGTEAFF | TGTGCCAGCAGCGAACAGGGGGCAGGGACTGAAGCTTTCTTT